This T cell receptor (beta chain) was captured by sequencing in a study of T cell responses to AZD1222 COVID-19 vaccine. Study-wide results and caveats: Breadth and depth of Spike-specific TCRs rose after two AZD1222 doses. Close to half of spike-specific TCRs reportedly recognize unmutated variant regions.

About this clone itself: The antigen is unknown.

Libraries were prepared by immunoSEQ multiplex PCR; TCRdb keeps only in-frame clonotypes and omits some of them. The sample has 200,000 or so clones, 87% seen once. Trimming removed 2 bases at V and 3 bases at J, with 6 bases between. The V gene's germline CDR1 is KGHSH and CDR2 LQKENI. The CDR3 length is 13 residues. Material: peripheral blood, obtained on day 0 of MenACWY control vaccination. The J gene is TRBJ2-3, the V gene TRBV18; D is possibly TRBD1 (5 bases). The clonotype originates from an adult in good health. The CDR3 nucleotides read TGTGCCAGCTCACCAGGACAAACAGATACGCAGTATTTT. It translates to CASSPGQTDTQYF. The full variable domain, in which reference TRBV18 and TRBJ2-3 provide the parts outside the CDR3, is NAGVMQNPRHLVRRRGQEARLRCSPMKGHSHVYWYRQLPEEGLKFMVYLQKENIIDESGMPKERFSAEFPKEGPSILRIQQVVRGDSAAYFCASSPGQTDTQYFGPGTRLTVL.